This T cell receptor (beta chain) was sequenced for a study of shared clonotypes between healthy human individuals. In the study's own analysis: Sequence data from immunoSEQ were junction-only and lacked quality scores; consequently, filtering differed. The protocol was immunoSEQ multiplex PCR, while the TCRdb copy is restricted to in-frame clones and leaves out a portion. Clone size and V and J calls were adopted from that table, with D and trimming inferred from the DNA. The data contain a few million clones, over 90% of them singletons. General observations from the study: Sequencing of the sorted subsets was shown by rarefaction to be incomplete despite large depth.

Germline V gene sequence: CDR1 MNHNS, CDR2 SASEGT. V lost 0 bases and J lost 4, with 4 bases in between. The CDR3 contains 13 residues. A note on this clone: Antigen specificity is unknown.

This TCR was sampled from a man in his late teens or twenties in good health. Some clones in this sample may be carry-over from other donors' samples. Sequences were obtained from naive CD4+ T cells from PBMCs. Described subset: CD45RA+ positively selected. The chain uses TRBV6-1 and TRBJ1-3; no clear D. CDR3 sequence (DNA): TGTGCCAGCAGTGAAGCAGAGGGAAACACCATATATTTT. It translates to CASSEAEGNTIYF.